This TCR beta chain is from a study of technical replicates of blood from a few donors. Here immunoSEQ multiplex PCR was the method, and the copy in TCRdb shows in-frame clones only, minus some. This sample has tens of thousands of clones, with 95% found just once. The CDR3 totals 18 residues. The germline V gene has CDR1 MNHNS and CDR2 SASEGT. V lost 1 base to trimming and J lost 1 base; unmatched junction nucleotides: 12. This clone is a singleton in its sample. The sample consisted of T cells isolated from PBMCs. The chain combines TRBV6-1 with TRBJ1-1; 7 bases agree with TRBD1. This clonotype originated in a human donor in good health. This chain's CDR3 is CASSEDIFAGGRNTEAFF. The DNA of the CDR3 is TGTGCCAGCAGTGAAGATATTTTCGCAGGGGGGAGGAACACTGAAGCTTTCTTT.